This T cell receptor beta chain was observed in a study of T cells in narcolepsy (dated by TCRdb to 2017 to 2018). Regarding the research as a whole: Healthy control donors were enrolled in the study alongside patients who had narcolepsy type 1 or type 2 (NT1, NT2). Autoreactive T cells targeting hypocretin neuron self-antigens (hypocretin, TRIB2) were sought in narcolepsy patients, and TCR Vbeta sequencing was used to track clonotypes in blood and CSF. Points the paper makes about the study in general: In plots comparing CSF and blood CD4+ T cell clonotypes from the same patient, HCRT-specific and TRIB2-specific autoreactive clonotypes were highlighted. According to the report, autoreactive clonotypes were detected serially in the blood of the same patients and of different patients, but not in healthy controls. Patients and controls had comparable numbers of sequenced blood memory CD4+ clonotypes, averaging about 40,000 and 33,000, respectively. Certain blood memory CD4+ repertoires from patients and controls had no sequences that matched autoreactive T cell clones.

Concerning this clone: It has no known antigen specificity. Within one base of it there is no much larger clone, and no base qualities were kept.

For TCR Vbeta sequencing, memory CD4+ T cells were sorted ex vivo from the peripheral blood of both healthy controls and narcolepsy patients. For CDR1 and CDR2, the germline V gene lists SGHRS and YFSETQ. The V end loses 3 bases and the J end loses 2 bases, and a stretch of 9 bases separates them. The CDR3 holds 15 amino acids from the cysteine to the phenylalanine. Kept here is only the CDR3 DNA, which spans 45 bases and is read in frame from base 1. Preparation of the library involved the immunoSEQ multiplex PCR assay. Entries here come from immuneACCESS through TCRdb and include only in-frame sequences with V and J called. Some clones fail to appear in such tables; in the studies checked, an unresolved V gene covers under half of the shortfall, and the cause of the remainder is unknown. A total of about 20,000 clones appear in this sample, around four fifths of them only once. 1.5% to 2% of the sample is taken by the ten largest.

The chain was built from TRBV5-1 and TRBJ2-6, with no reliable assignment of the D segment. The sample comprised memory (CD45RA-) CD4+ T cells from blood. The cell subset or site label for this specimen denotes: memory T cells sorted ex vivo from peripheral blood. The sequence was collected from a human donor in good health. CDR3 region: CASSSALPGANVLTF. The nucleotide sequence is TGCGCCAGCAGCTCGGCGCTTCCTGGGGCCAACGTCCTGACTTTC.